This TCR beta chain is drawn from a study of T cells in Graves' hyperthyroidism and ophthalmopathy. Stable hyperthyroidism: no ophthalmopathy progression over 18 months of follow-up. The study left out patients who had uncontrolled infection, other autoimmune disease, pregnancy or lactation. PBMCs were sourced from approximately 9.3 ml fresh peripheral blood. This clonotype was counted many times. Its antigen is not known. CDR3 length: 15 amino acids. In germline, CDR1 is PRHDT, CDR2 FYEKMQ (reference sequence). V dropped 5 bases and J dropped 2; count of bases not matched to a gene: 8. Study-level points and caveats: A model of 13 V-J pairs discriminated ophthalmopathy from stable hyperthyroidism.

TCR beta CDR3 region amplification was performed from RNA transcripts. Using the HTBI primer set, a first-round RT-PCR was run on the TCR CDR3. TCRdb re-called the multiplex PCR reads through MiXCR, storing one row per CDR3 protein. The sample includes 300,000 to 350,000 distinct CDR3 sequences, 21% of them seen just once. The clonotype originates from a woman between 50 and 59 years old with Graves' hyperthyroidism. Sequencing input: blood. The rearrangement uses TRBV13 and TRBJ2-5, with 7 bases fitting TRBD2. Here the CDR3 DNA reads TGTGCCAGCAGCCTTAAGGTCGGGGGGCAAGAGACCCAGTACTTC. It codes for CASSLKVGGQETQYF.